A selection of T cell receptor beta chains follows, all from one sample in a study of vaccination and CD4 T cells after COVID-19. A single record per CDR3 protein comes from TCRdb applying MiXCR to the PCR reads. The repertoire consists of fewer than 9,000 distinct CDR3 sequences, with approximately 70% occurring once and the leading ten covering roughly 34%. No cognate antigen is known for these TCRs. Sequenced material: CD4+ T cells from blood, cultured in vitro. Receptors were obtained from a human donor who had recovered from COVID-19. CDR3s include the opening cysteine and the closing phenylalanine or tryptophan. A D gene is named only where the DNA matches it firmly. Clone sizes are given selectively: once, few, many, or a class where the clone is expanded.

v_call,j_call,d_call,clone_size,cdr3_aa,cdr3_nt
TRBV5-1,TRBJ2-3,TRBD2,large,CASSLGSSGEKDTQYF,TGCGCCAGCAGCTTGGGATCTAGCGGGGAAAAAGATACGCAGTATTTT
TRBV5-4,TRBJ2-7,-,-,CASSLSRTEAYEQYF,TGTGCCAGCAGCTTGTCTAGGACAGAAGCCTACGAGCAGTACTTC
TRBV6-1,TRBJ1-6,TRBD1,few,CASSDPTGGTYNSPLHF,TGTGCCAGCAGTGACCCAACAGGGGGGACCTATAATTCACCCCTCCACTTT
TRBV4-1,TRBJ2-3,-,-,CASSQVGTSTDTQYF,TGCGCCAGCAGCCAAGTAGGGACTAGCACAGATACGCAGTATTTT
TRBV20-1,TRBJ2-7,TRBD2,-,CSASGRDREQYF,TGCAGTGCTAGTGGGAGGGATCGGGAGCAGTACTTC
TRBV11-2,TRBJ2-7,-,-,CASSLDTTEQYF,TGTGCCAGCAGCTTAGATACGACGGAGCAGTACTTC
TRBV4-1,TRBJ2-7,-,-,CASSQDESSYEQYF,TGCGCCAGCAGCCAAGATGAGTCGTCCTACGAGCAGTACTTC
TRBV20-1,TRBJ1-6,-,-,CSARDLQGNYNSPLHF,TGCAGTGCTAGAGATCTGCAGGGAAATTATAATTCACCCCTCCACTTT
TRBV29-1,TRBJ1-2,TRBD1,-,CSVDGTGGYGYTF,TGCAGCGTCGATGGGACAGGGGGATATGGCTACACCTTC
TRBV7-8,TRBJ1-5,-,-,CASSLVNQPQHF,TGTGCCAGCAGCTTAGTTAATCAGCCCCAGCATTTT
TRBV11-3,TRBJ1-1,-,large,CASTPAPVFYTEAFF,TGTGCCAGCACCCCAGCCCCGGTGTTCTACACTGAAGCTTTCTTT
TRBV18,TRBJ1-5,TRBD1,-,CASSQGQGVNQPQHF,TGTGCCAGCTCCCAGGGACAGGGGGTGAATCAGCCCCAGCATTTT
TRBV12-3/TRBV12-4,TRBJ2-2,-,-,CASSLSRSTGELFF,TGTGCCAGCTCCCTGAGCAGAAGCACCGGGGAGCTGTTTTTT
TRBV29-1,TRBJ2-3,-,few,CSVGQASESTDTQYF,TGCAGCGTTGGTCAGGCTAGCGAGAGCACAGATACGCAGTATTTT
TRBV10-3,TRBJ2-5,-,-,CATDPYGQETQYF,TGTGCCACCGACCCGTACGGACAAGAGACCCAGTACTTC
TRBV20-1,TRBJ2-2,-,once,CSAGGGSGTGELFF,TGCAGTGCAGGGGGAGGTAGCGGCACGGGGGAGCTGTTTTTT
TRBV20-1,TRBJ1-2,TRBD1,-,CSGVAGGEGYTF,TGCAGTGGGGTCGCAGGGGGCGAAGGCTACACCTTC
TRBV28,TRBJ1-6,-,-,CASRRTAQGHNSPLHF,TGTGCCAGCAGACGTACCGCTCAGGGACATAATTCACCCCTCCACTTT
TRBV20-1,TRBJ1-5,-,-,CSARDLGGNQPQHF,TGCAGTGCTAGAGATCTGGGTGGCAATCAGCCCCAGCATTTT
TRBV28,TRBJ1-2,TRBD1,-,CASTEQGDYGYTF,TGTGCCAGCACCGAACAGGGGGACTATGGCTACACCTTC
TRBV6-1,TRBJ2-7,-,-,CASRGPESYEQYF,TGTGCCAGCCGGGGGCCAGAATCCTACGAGCAGTACTTC
TRBV12-3/TRBV12-4,TRBJ2-2,-,-,CASSWGAGNTGELFF,TGTGCCAGCAGTTGGGGGGCCGGGAACACCGGGGAGCTGTTTTTT
TRBV30,TRBJ1-2,-,-,CAWSARRIQGGYTF,TGTGCCTGGAGCGCAAGACGTATCCAGGGTGGCTACACCTTC
TRBV20-1,TRBJ2-4,TRBD2,-,CSVSAGPGGGARNIQYF,TGCAGTGTCTCGGCTGGTCCTGGCGGGGGGGCGCGGAACATTCAGTACTTC
TRBV5-1,TRBJ2-1,-,-,CASSPSDWSYNEQFF,TGCGCCAGCAGCCCATCGGATTGGTCCTACAATGAGCAGTTCTTC
TRBV25-1,TRBJ2-7,TRBD1,-,CASSPGTVAEQYF,TGTGCCAGTTCTCCCGGGACAGTGGCCGAGCAGTACTTC
TRBV6-5,TRBJ1-6,TRBD1,few,CASSYRGPSPLHF,TGTGCCAGCAGTTACAGGGGGCCTTCACCCCTCCACTTT
TRBV20-1,TRBJ1-2,-,-,CSAREGTNYGYTF,TGCAGTGCTAGAGAGGGAACTAACTATGGCTACACCTTC
TRBV20-1,TRBJ2-7,TRBD1,-,CSVVGRGLYEQYF,TGCAGTGTAGTAGGCAGGGGGTTGTACGAGCAGTACTTC
TRBV5-8,TRBJ2-5,-,-,CASSSRGLRETQYF,TGTGCCAGCAGCTCCCGGGGCTTACGAGAGACCCAGTACTTC
TRBV6-5,TRBJ2-7,TRBD2,-,CASSYSSAGIYEQYF,TGTGCCAGCAGTTACTCGTCAGCGGGGATCTACGAGCAGTACTTC
TRBV6-1,TRBJ2-3,TRBD1,-,CASSEQGANTQYF,TGTGCCAGCAGTGAGCAGGGGGCGAATACGCAGTATTTT
TRBV11-2,TRBJ2-1,-,-,CASSFTLSSYNEQFF,TGTGCCAGCAGCTTCACTCTAAGCTCCTACAATGAGCAGTTCTTC
TRBV27,TRBJ2-3,TRBD2,-,CASSLPSGSGTDTQYF,TGTGCCAGCAGTTTACCAAGCGGGAGTGGCACAGATACGCAGTATTTT
TRBV20-1,TRBJ1-5,-,-,CSAPDSNSNQPQHF,TGCAGTGCGCCGGACAGCAATAGCAATCAGCCCCAGCATTTT
TRBV20-1,TRBJ1-4,TRBD1,-,CSAHRGGGEKLFF,TGCAGTGCCCACAGGGGCGGGGGTGAAAAACTGTTTTTT
TRBV7-2,TRBJ2-5,TRBD2,-,CASSLVAGGRETQYF,TGTGCCAGCAGCTTAGTAGCGGGAGGGAGAGAGACCCAGTACTTC
TRBV4-2,TRBJ1-5,-,-,CASSQEGALNQPQHF,TGTGCCAGCAGCCAAGAGGGCGCGCTCAATCAGCCCCAGCATTTT
TRBV10-3,TRBJ2-3,TRBD2,few,CAISVAGGSTDTQYF,TGTGCCATCAGTGTGGCGGGGGGGAGCACAGATACGCAGTATTTT
TRBV5-4,TRBJ1-6,TRBD1,-,CASSLDRGNSPLHF,TGTGCCAGCAGCTTGGACAGGGGGAATTCACCCCTCCACTTT
TRBV20-1,TRBJ1-5,TRBD1,few,CSARDATGGPNQPQHF,TGCAGTGCTAGAGATGCGACAGGGGGTCCTAATCAGCCCCAGCATTTT
TRBV6-2/TRBV6-3,TRBJ2-5,-,-,CASSYSREGGVQETQYF,TGTGCCAGCAGTTACTCGAGGGAGGGGGGCGTCCAAGAGACCCAGTACTTC
TRBV20-1,TRBJ1-6,-,-,CSARGLRGKDNSPLHF,TGCAGTGCTAGGGGGTTACGAGGAAAGGATAATTCACCCCTCCACTTT
TRBV20-1,TRBJ2-3,-,-,CSAPGWATDTQYF,TGCAGTGCCCCAGGGTGGGCGACAGATACGCAGTATTTT
TRBV11-1,TRBJ2-1,TRBD2,few,CASSPRGLAGGHEQFF,TGTGCCAGCAGCCCAAGGGGACTAGCGGGAGGCCACGAGCAGTTCTTC
TRBV20-1,TRBJ1-2,-,-,CSARLGTGGGGYTF,TGCAGTGCTAGACTGGGAACAGGAGGAGGGGGCTACACCTTC
TRBV7-2,TRBJ1-6,-,-,CASSSAGGAPLHF,TGTGCCAGCAGCTCTGCCGGGGGTGCACCCCTCCACTTT
TRBV27,TRBJ1-2,TRBD1,-,CASSPDRGQGYTF,TGTGCCAGCAGCCCGGACAGGGGGCAAGGCTACACCTTC
TRBV20-1,TRBJ2-3,TRBD2,-,CSARDLAEHTDTQYF,TGCAGTGCTAGAGACCTAGCGGAGCACACAGATACGCAGTATTTT
TRBV4-2,TRBJ2-1,TRBD1,-,CASSQEARGTGEANEQFF,TGTGCCAGCAGCCAAGAGGCTAGGGGGACAGGGGAGGCCAATGAGCAGTTCTTC
TRBV30,TRBJ1-5,-,-,CASASDSNQPQHF,TGTGCCTCGGCATCGGATAGCAATCAGCCCCAGCATTTT